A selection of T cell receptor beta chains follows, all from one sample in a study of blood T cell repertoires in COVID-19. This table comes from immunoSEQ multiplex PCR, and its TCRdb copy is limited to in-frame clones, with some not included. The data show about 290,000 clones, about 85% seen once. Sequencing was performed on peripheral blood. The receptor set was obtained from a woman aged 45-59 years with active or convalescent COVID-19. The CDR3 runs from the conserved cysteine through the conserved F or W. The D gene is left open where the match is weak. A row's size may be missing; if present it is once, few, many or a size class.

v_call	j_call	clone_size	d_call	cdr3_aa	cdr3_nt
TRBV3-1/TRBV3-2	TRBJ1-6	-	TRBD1	CASRTGARNSPLHF	TGTGCCAGCAGGACAGGGGCGAGGAATTCACCCCTCCACTTT
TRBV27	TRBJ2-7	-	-	CASSLSSGRPYEQYF	TGTGCCAGCAGTTTATCGTCCGGGAGACCCTACGAGCAGTACTTC
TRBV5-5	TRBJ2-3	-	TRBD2	CASNPGTSGTDTQYF	TGTGCCAGCAACCCCGGGACTAGCGGCACAGATACGCAGTATTTT
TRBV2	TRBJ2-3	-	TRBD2	CASSAGTSADTQYF	TGTGCCAGCAGTGCTGGGACTAGTGCAGATACGCAGTATTTT
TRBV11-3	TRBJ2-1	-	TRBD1	CASSFRQGYNEQFF	TGTGCCAGCAGCTTTAGACAGGGTTACAATGAGCAGTTCTTC
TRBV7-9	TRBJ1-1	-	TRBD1	CASRQDRAMNTEAFF	TGTGCCAGCAGGCAGGACAGGGCTATGAACACTGAAGCTTTCTTT
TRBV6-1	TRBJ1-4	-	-	CASSEYFNEKLFF	TGTGCCAGCAGTGAATATTTCAATGAAAAACTGTTTTTT
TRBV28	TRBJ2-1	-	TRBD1	CASRQGTYNEQFF	TGTGCCAGCAGACAGGGGACCTACAATGAGCAGTTCTTC
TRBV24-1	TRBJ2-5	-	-	CATSDPYYDGETQYF	TGTGCCACCAGTGATCCATACTATGACGGAGAGACCCAGTACTTC
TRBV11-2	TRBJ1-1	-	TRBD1	CASSLGTGRNTEAFF	TGTGCCAGCAGCTTGGGGACAGGTCGGAACACTGAAGCTTTCTTT
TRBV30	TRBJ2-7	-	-	CAWSGTRGSYEQYF	TGTGCCTGGAGCGGGACACGGGGATCCTACGAGCAGTACTTC
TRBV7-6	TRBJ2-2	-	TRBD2	CASSLELAGGTGELFF	TGTGCCAGCAGCTTAGAGCTAGCGGGAGGAACCGGGGAGCTGTTTTTT
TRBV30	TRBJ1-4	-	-	CAWSSPYRGSEKLFF	TGTGCCTGGAGTTCCCCGTATAGGGGGAGTGAAAAACTGTTTTTT
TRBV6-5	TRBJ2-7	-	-	CASSYSEGPEYEQYF	TGTGCCAGCAGTTACTCGGAGGGGCCTGAATACGAGCAGTACTTC
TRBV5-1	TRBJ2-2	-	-	CASSLVVGRRAGELFF	TGCGCCAGCAGCTTGGTCGTCGGCAGACGGGCCGGGGAGCTGTTTTTT
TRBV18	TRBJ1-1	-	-	CASSPPNRVEGLNTEAFF	TGTGCCAGCTCACCACCGAACAGGGTTGAAGGGCTGAACACTGAAGCTTTCTTT
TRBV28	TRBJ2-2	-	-	CASRAAREELFF	TGTGCCAGCAGGGCGGCGCGGGAGGAGCTGTTTTTT
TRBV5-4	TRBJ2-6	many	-	CASSLAGSAGANVLTF	TGTGCCAGCAGCTTGGCCGGGTCAGCTGGGGCCAACGTCCTGACTTTC
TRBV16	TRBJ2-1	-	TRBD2	CASSRRGGNYNEQFF	TGTGCCAGTTCTCGTCGGGGAGGGAACTACAATGAGCAGTTCTTC
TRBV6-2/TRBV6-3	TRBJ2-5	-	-	CASSYGSGETQYF	TGTGCCAGCAGTTACGGGAGCGGGGAGACCCAGTACTTC
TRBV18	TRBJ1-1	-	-	CASSLTENTEAFF	TGTGCCAGCTCACTGACAGAGAACACTGAAGCTTTCTTT
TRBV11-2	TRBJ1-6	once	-	CASSRNRDNSPLHF	TGTGCCAGCAGCCGGAACAGAGATAATTCACCCCTCCACTTT
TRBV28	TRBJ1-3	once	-	CASSLATGPGNTIYF	TGTGCCAGCAGTTTGGCCACAGGGCCCGGAAACACCATATATTTT
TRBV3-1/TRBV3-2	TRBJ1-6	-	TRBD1	CASRQARGQNSPLHF	TGTGCCAGCAGGCAGGCGAGGGGACAGAATTCACCCCTCCACTTT
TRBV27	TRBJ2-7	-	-	CASSLSFGQINYEQYF	TGTGCCAGCAGTTTATCCTTCGGACAGATAAACTACGAGCAGTACTTC
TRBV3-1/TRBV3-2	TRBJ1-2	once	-	CASSLLTGRNYGYTF	TGTGCCAGCAGCCTATTGACAGGACGAAACTATGGCTACACCTTC
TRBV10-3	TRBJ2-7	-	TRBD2	CAISADLLAGRYEQYF	TGTGCCATCAGTGCCGATCTACTAGCGGGAAGATACGAGCAGTACTTC
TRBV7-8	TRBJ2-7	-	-	CASSLELGGAQYF	TGTGCCAGCAGCTTAGAGCTGGGGGGAGCGCAGTACTTC
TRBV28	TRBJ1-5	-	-	CASSSRYQPQHF	TGTGCCAGCAGCTCCAGATATCAGCCCCAGCATTTT